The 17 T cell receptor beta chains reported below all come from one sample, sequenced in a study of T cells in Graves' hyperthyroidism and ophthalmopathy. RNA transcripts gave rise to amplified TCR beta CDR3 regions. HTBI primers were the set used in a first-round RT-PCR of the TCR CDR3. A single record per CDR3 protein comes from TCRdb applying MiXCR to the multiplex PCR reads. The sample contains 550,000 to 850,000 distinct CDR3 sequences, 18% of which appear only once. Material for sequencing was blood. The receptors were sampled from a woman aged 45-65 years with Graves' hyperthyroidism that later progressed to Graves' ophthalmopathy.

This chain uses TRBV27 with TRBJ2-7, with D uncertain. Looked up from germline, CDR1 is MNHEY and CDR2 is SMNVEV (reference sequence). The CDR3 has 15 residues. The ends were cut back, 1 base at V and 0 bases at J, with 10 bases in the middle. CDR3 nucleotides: TGTGCCAGCAGTTTATTGGGCGGCAGCTCCTACGAGCAGTACTTC. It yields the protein CASSLLGGSSYEQYF.

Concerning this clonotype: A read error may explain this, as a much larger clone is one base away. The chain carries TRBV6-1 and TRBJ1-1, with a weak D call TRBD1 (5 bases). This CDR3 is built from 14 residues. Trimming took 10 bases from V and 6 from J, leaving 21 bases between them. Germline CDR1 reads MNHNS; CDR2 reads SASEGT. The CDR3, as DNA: TGTGCCAAAGGCCGCGGGCAGGGCCTCTCTGAAGCTTTCTTT. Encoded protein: CAKGRGQGLSEAFF.

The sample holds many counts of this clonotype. The CDR3 DNA follows: TGCAGTGCAACCACAGGGGGCACTGAAGCTTTCTTT. Translating it yields CSATTGGTEAFF. The chain employs TRBV20-1 and TRBJ1-1, with TRBD1 identical over 8 bases. Germline CDR1 DFQATT, CDR2 SNEGSKA (reference sequence). Germline trimming cut 6 bases from V and 4 bases from J; bases unmatched to any gene: 4. CDR3 length: 12 residues.

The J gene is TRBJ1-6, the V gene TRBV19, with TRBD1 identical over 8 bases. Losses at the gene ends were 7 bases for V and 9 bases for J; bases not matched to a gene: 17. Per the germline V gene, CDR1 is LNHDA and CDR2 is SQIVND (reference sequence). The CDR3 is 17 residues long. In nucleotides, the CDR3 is TGTGCCAGTAATTTGGGAAGTTGGACAGGGCGATTTTCACCCCTCCACTTT. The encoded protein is CASNLGSWTGRFSPLHF.

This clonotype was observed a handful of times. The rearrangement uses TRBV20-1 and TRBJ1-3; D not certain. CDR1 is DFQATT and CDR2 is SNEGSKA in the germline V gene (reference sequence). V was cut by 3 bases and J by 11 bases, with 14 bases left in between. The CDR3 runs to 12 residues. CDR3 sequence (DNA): TGCAGTGCTAGGGCCCCCCTGGACCCCATATATTTT. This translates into CSARAPLDPIYF.

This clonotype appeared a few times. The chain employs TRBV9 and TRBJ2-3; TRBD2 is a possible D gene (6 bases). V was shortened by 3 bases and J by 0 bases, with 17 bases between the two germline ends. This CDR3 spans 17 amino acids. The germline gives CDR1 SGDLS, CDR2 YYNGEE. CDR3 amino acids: CASSGPRAGISTDTQYF. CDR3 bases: TGTGCCAGCAGCGGGCCCAGGGCGGGGATAAGCACAGATACGCAGTATTTT.

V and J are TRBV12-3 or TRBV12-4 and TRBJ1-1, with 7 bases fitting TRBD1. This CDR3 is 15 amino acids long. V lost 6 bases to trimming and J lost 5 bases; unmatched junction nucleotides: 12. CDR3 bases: TGTGCCAGCAGCCAAGGACTTACAGGGGTAACTGAAGCTTTCTTT. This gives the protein CASSQGLTGVTEAFF.

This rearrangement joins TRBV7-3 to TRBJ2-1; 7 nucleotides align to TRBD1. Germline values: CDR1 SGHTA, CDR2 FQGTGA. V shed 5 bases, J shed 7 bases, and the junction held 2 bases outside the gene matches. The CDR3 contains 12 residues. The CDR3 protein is CASSGTENEQFF. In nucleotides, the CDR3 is TGTGCCAGCAGCGGGACAGAAAATGAGCAGTTCTTC.

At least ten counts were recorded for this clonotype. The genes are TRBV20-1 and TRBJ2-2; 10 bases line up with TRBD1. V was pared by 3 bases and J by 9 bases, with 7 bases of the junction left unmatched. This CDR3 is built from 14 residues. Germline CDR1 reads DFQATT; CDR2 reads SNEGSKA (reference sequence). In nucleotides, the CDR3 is TGCAGTGCTAGTAGGGACAGGGGCCTCCGGGAGCTGTTTTTT. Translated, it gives CSASRDRGLRELFF.

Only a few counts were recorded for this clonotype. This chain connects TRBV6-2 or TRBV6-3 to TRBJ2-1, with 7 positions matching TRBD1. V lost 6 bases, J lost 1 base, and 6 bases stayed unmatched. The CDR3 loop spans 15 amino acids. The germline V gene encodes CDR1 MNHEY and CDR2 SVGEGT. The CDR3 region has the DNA TGTGCCAGCAGACTCTCGGGACAGTCCTACAATGAGCAGTTCTTC. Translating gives CASRLSGQSYNEQFF.

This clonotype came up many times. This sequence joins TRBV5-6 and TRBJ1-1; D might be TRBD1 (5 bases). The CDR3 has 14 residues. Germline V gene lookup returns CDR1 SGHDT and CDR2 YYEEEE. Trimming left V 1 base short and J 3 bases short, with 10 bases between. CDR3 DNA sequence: TGTGCCAGCAGCTTGCTCAGGGCGGACACTGAAGCTTTCTTT. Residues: CASSLLRADTEAFF.

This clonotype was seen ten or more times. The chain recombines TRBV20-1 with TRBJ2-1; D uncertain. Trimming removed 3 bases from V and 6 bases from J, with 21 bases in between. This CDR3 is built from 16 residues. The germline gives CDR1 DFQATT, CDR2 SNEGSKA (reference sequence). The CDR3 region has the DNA TGCAGTGCTAGCGATCCAAAAGGGCCCGTCAGCAATGAGCAGTTCTTC. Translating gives CSASDPKGPVSNEQFF.

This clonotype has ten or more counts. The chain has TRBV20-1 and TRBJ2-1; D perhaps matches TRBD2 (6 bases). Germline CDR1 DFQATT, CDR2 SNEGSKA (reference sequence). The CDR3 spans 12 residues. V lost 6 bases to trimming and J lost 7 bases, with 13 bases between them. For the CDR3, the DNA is TGCAGTGCCCCCCGGGACTGGAATGAGCAGTTCTTC. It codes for CSAPRDWNEQFF.

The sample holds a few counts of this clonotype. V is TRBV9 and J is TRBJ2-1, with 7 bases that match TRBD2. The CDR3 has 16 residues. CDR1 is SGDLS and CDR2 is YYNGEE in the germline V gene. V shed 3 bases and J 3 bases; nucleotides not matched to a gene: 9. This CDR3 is CASSATTSAGYNEQFF. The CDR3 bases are TGTGCCAGCAGCGCAACTACTAGCGCCGGCTACAATGAGCAGTTCTTC.

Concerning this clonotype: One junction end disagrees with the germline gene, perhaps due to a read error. The CDR3 reads CSALDGLYGHTF. CDR3 nucleotide sequence: TGCAGTGCTTTAGACGGACTATATGGCCACACCTTC. This chain links TRBV20-1 with TRBJ1-2; D unclear. This CDR3 spans 12 amino acids. Germline values: CDR1 DFQATT, CDR2 SNEGSKA (reference sequence).

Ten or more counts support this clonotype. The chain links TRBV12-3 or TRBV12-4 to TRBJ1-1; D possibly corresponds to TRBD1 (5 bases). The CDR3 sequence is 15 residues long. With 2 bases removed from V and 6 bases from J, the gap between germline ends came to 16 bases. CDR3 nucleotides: TGTGCCAGCAGTTTACTATTAGGGGAGTATTCTGAAGCTTTCTTT. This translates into CASSLLLGEYSEAFF.

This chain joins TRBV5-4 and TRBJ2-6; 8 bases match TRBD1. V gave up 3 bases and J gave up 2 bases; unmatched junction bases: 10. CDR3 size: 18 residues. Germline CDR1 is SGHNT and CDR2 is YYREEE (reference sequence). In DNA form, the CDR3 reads TGTGCCAGCAGCTCTCAAGGACAGGGAAGGCCTGGGGCCAACGTCCTGACTTTC. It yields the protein CASSSQGQGRPGANVLTF.